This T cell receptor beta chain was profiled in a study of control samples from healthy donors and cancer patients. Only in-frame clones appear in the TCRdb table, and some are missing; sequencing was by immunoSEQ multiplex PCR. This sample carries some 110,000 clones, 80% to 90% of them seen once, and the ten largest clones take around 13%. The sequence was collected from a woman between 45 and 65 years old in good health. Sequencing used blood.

CDR3 DNA: TGTGCCAGCAGCTTAACAGATACGCAGTATTTT. Its protein is CASSLTDTQYF. The chain combines TRBV7-2 with TRBJ2-3; D gene uncertain. The germline gives CDR1 SGHTA, CDR2 FQGNSA. The CDR3 has 11 amino acids. V gave up 2 bases and J gave up 3 bases, with 0 bases separating them.